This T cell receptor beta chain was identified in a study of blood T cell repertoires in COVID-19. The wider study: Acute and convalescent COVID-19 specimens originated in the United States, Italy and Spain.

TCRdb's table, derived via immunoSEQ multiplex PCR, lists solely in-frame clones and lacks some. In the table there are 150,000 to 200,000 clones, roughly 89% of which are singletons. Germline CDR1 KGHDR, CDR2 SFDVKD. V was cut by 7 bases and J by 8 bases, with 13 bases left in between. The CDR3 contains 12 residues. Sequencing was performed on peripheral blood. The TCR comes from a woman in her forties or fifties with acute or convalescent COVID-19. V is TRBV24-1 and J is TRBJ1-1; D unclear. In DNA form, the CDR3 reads TGTGCCACCAGCGCCCCCACGGGAGAAGCTTTCTTT. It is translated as CATSAPTGEAFF.